This T cell receptor (beta chain) was obtained from a study of cytomegalovirus exposure and HLA in healthy donors. Use of 60 Vbeta and 13 Jbeta primers characterized the PCR. The protocol was immunoSEQ multiplex PCR, while the TCRdb copy is restricted to in-frame clones and leaves out a portion. The sample lists roughly 120,000 clones; 80% were seen once. The CDR3 is 14 residues long. The ends were cut back, 3 bases at V and 5 bases at J, with 10 bases in the middle. Germline CDR1 MNHNS, CDR2 SASEGT. The rearrangement links TRBV6-1 to TRBJ1-4; D possibly corresponds to TRBD1 (5 bases). The source of this sequence is a female donor in good health and CMV-seropositive. The specimen was PBMCs. In DNA form, the CDR3 reads TGTGCCAGCAGTGACTGGCAGGGAAATGAAAAACTGTTTTTT. It is translated as CASSDWQGNEKLFF.